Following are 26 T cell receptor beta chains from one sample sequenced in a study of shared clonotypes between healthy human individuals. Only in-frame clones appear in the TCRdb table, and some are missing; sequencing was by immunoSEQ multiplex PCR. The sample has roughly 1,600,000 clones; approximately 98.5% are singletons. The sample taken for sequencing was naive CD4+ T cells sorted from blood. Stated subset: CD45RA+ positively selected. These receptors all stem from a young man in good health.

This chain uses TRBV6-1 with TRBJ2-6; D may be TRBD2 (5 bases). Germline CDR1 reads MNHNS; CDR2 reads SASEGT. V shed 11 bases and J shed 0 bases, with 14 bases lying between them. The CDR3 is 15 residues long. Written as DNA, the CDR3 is TGTGCCGCTGGAGGTTTGTCCTCTGGGGCCAACGTCCTGACTTTC. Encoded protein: CAAGGLSSGANVLTF.

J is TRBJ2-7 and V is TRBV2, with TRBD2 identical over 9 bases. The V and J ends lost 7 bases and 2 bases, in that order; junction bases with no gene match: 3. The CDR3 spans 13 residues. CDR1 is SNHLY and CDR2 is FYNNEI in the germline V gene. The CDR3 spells CASTTSGTYEQYF. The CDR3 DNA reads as TGTGCCAGCACGACTAGCGGAACCTACGAGCAGTACTTC. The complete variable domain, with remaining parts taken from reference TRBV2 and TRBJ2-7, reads EPEVTQTPSHQVTQMGQEVILRCVPISNHLYFYWYRQILGQKVEFLVSFYNNEISEKSEIFDDQFSVERPDGSNFTLKIRSTKLEDSAMYFCASTTSGTYEQYFGPGTRLTVT.

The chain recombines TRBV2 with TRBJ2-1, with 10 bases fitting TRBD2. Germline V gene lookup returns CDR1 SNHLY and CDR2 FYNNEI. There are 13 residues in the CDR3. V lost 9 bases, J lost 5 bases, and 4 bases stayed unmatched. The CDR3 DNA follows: TGTGCCAGAACCGGGACTAGCGACAATGAGCAGTTCTTC. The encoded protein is CARTGTSDNEQFF.

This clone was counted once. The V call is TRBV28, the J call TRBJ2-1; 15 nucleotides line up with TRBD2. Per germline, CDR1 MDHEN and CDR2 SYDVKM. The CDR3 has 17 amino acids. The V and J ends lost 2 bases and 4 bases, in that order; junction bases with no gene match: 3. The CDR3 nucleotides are TGTGCCAGCAGTTTAGGGACTAGCGGGAGGCGATACAATGAGCAGTTCTTC. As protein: CASSLGTSGRRYNEQFF.

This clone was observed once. CDR3 sequence reads: CASSLGLTGGLRTQYF. The CDR3 nucleotides read TGCGCCAGCAGCTTGGGACTGACAGGAGGTTTGCGGACCCAGTACTTC. This chain connects TRBV5-1 to TRBJ2-5; TRBD1 might be the D (6 bases). V was trimmed by 0 bases and J by 7 bases, leaving 19 bases between them. CDR1 and CDR2 (germline): SGHRS, YFSETQ. The CDR3 loop spans 16 amino acids.

The CDR3 DNA reads as TGTGCCAGCAGCTTGGCAGGGTCAGATACGCAGTATTTT. Its translation is CASSLAGSDTQYF. V and J are TRBV5-6 and TRBJ2-3; TRBD1 is a possible D gene (5 bases). Germline V gives CDR1 SGHDT, CDR2 YYEEEE. V lost 0 bases and J 4 bases, leaving 6 bases between the germline ends. This CDR3 contains 13 residues.

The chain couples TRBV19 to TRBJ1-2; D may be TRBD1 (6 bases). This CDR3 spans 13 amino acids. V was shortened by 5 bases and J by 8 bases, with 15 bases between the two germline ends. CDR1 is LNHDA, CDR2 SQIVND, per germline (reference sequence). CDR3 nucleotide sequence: TGTGCCAGTAGTCCCCTCGACAGGCGGGGCTACACCTTC. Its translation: CASSPLDRRGYTF.

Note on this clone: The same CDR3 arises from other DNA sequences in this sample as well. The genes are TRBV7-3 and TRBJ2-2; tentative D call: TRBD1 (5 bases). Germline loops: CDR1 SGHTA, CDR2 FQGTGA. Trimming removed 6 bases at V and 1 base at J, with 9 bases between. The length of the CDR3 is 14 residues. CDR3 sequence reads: CASSQTVNTGELFF. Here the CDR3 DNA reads TGTGCCAGCAGTCAGACAGTGAACACCGGGGAGCTGTTTTTT.

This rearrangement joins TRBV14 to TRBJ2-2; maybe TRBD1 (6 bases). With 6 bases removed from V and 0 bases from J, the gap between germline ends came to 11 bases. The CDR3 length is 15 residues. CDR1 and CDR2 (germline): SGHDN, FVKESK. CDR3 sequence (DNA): TGTGCCAGCAGTGACGACAGGCCGAACACCGGGGAGCTGTTTTTT. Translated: CASSDDRPNTGELFF.

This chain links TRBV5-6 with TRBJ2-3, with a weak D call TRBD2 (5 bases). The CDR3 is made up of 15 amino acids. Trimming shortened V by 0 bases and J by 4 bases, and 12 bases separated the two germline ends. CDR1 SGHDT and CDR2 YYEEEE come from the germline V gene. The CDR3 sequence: CASSLGLEGADTQYF. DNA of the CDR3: TGTGCCAGCAGCTTGGGACTTGAGGGCGCAGATACGCAGTATTTT. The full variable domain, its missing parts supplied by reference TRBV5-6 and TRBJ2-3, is DAGVTQSPTHLIKTRGQQVTLRCSPKSGHDTVSWYQQALGQGPQFIFQYYEEEERQRGNFPDRFSGHQFPNYSSELNVNALLLGDSALYLCASSLGLEGADTQYFGPGTRLTVL.

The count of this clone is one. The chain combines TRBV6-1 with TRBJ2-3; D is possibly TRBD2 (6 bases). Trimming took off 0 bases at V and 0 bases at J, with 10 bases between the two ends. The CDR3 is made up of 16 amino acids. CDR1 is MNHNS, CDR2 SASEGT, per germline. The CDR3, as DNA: TGTGCCAGCAGTGAAGCGTTTACTAGCAGCACAGATACGCAGTATTTT. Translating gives CASSEAFTSSTDTQYF.

CDR3 DNA: TGTGCCAGCAGCGACCCGGGACTAGCGGGAGTGGATACGCAGTATTTT. It is translated as CASSDPGLAGVDTQYF. The chain is built from TRBV5-4 and TRBJ2-3, with 14 bases lining up with TRBD2. Trimming removed 4 bases from V and 6 bases from J; junction bases left unmatched: 7. From germline, CDR1 is SGHNT and CDR2 YYREEE (reference sequence). CDR3 length: 16 residues.

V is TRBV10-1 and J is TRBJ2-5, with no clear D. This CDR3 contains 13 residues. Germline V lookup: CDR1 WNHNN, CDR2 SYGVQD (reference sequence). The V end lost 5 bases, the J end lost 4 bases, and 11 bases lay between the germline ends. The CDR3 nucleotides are TGCGCCAGCAGTCCTAGGACCGGAGAGACCCAGTACTTC. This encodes CASSPRTGETQYF.

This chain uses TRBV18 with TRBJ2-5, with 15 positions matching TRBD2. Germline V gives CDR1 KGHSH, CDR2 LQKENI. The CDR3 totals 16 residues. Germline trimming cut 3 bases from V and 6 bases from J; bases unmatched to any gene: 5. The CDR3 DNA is TGTGCCAGCTCACCGGGACTAGCGGGAGGTGTAAAGACCCAGTACTTC. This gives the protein CASSPGLAGGVKTQYF.

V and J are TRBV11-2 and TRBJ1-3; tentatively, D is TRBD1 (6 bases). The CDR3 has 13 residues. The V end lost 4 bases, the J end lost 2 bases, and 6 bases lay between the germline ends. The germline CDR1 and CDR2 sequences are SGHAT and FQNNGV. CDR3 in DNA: TGTGCCAGCAGCTCAGGGGCTGGAAACACCATATATTTT. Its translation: CASSSGAGNTIYF.

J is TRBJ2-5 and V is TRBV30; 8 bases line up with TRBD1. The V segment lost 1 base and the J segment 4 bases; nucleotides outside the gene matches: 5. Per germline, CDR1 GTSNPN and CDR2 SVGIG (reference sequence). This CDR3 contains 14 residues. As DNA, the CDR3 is TGTGCCTGGAGTGGACAGGGGATAACAGAGACCCAGTACTTC. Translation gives CAWSGQGITETQYF.

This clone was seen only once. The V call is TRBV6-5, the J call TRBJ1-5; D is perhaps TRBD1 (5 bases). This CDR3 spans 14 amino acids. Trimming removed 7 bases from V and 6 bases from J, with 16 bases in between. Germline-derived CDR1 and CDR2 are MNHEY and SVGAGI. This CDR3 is CASTRIQGGQPQHF. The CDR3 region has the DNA TGTGCCAGCACTAGGATCCAGGGAGGTCAGCCCCAGCATTTT.

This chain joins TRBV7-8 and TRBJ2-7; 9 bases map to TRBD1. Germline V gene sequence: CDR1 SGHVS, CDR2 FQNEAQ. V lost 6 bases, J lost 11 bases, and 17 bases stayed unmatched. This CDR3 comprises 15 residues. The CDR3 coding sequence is TGTGCCAGCAGAAGAGGAGACAGGGGGTCCTTCAGCGAGTACTTC. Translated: CASRRGDRGSFSEYF. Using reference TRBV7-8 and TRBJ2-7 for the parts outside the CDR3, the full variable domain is GAGVSQSPRYKVAKRGQDVALRCDPISGHVSLFWYQQALGQGPEFLTYFQNEAQLDKSGLPSDRFFAERPEGSVSTLKIQRTQQEDSAVYLCASRRGDRGSFSEYFGPGTRLTVT.

This CDR3 is CASSVGTGLNEQFF. CDR3 in DNA: TGCGCCAGCAGCGTAGGGACAGGGTTGAATGAGCAGTTCTTC. The chain combines TRBV5-1 with TRBJ2-1; TRBD1 aligns across 9 bases. From germline, CDR1 is SGHRS and CDR2 YFSETQ. The CDR3 has 14 residues. Losses at the gene ends were 4 bases for V and 7 bases for J; bases not matched to a gene: 6.

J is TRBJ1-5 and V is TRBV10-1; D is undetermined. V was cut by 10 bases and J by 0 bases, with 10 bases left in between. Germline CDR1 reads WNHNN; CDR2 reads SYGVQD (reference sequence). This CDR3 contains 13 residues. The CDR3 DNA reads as TGCGCCACCTTTAACACTAGCAATCAGCCCCAGCATTTT. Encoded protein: CATFNTSNQPQHF.

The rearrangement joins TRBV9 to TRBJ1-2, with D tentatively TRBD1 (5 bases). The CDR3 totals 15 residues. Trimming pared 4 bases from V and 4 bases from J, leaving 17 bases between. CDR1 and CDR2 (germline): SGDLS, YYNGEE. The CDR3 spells CASSPGVEPTYGYTF. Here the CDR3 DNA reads TGTGCCAGCAGCCCGGGGGTAGAACCGACCTATGGCTACACCTTC.

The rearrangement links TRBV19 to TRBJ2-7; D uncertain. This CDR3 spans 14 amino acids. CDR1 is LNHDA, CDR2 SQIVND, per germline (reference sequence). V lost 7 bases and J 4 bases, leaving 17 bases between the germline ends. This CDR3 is CASTPGRQTYEQYF. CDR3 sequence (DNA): TGTGCCAGTACCCCCGGGCGTCAGACATACGAGCAGTACTTC.

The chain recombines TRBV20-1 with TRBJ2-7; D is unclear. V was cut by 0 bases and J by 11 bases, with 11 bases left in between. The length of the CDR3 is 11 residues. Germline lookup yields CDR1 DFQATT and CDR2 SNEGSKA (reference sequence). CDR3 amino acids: CSARDAFREYF. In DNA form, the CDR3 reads TGCAGTGCTAGAGATGCCTTTCGGGAGTACTTC.

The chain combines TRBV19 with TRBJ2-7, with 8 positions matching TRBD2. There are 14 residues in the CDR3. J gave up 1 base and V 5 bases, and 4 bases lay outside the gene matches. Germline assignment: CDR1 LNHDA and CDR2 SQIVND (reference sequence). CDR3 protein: CASSPRGGSYEQYF. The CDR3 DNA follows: TGTGCCAGTAGTCCCCGGGGGGGATCCTACGAGCAGTACTTC.

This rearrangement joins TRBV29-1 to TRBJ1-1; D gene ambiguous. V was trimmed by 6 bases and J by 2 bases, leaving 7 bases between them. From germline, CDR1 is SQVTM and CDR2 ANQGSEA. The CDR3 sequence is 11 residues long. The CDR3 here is CSVSFNTEAFF. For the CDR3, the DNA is TGCAGCGTGAGTTTTAACACTGAAGCTTTCTTT.

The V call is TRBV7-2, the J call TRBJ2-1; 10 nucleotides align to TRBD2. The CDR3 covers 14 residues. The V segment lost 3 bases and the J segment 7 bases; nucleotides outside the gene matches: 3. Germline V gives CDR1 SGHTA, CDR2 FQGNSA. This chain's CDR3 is CASSFASGSNEQFF. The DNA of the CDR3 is TGTGCCAGCAGCTTCGCTAGCGGGAGTAATGAGCAGTTCTTC.